In its sample, the clone carrying this TCR beta chain was seen a few times. Sequenced by immunoSEQ multiplex PCR; TCRdb stores in-frame clones only, minus some. Of approximately 190,000 clones detected, roughly 88% appear once; the ten largest clones hold over 0.75%. From germline, CDR1 is SGHTS and CDR2 YDEGEE. Trimming left V 7 bases short and J 5 bases short, with 10 bases between. The CDR3 contains 13 residues. These data belong to a study of T cell responses to AZD1222 COVID-19 vaccine. The chain recombines TRBV5-8 with TRBJ1-6; D unresolved. This clonotype was sampled from an adult in good health. The sample here was peripheral blood, taken on day 0 of AZD1222 vaccination. The CDR3 DNA is TGTGCCAGCGTCCAGGAAAATAATTCACCCCTCCACTTT. It encodes CASVQENNSPLHF.